The 25 T cell receptor beta chains below all came from one sample that was sequenced in a study of T cell repertoires in cytomegalovirus infection. Their antigens remain unidentified. TCRdb independently ran MiXCR on the reads; one entry per CDR3 protein. The sample lists 700,000 to 850,000 distinct CDR3 sequences; 32% were seen once. The sample here was cultured CD8+ T cells from PBMCs, taken from culture after CMV antigen stimulation. The source is a human donor in good health (CMV status not recorded). Some clones in this sample may be carry-over from other donors' samples.

V gene TRBV13 combines with J gene TRBJ1-1, with unresolved D. V gave up 10 bases and J gave up 5 bases, with 14 bases separating them. CDR1 PRHDT and CDR2 FYEKMQ come from the germline V gene (reference sequence). The CDR3 is 12 residues long. CDR3 coding DNA: TGTGCCAACATCCTCGGTACGACTGAAGCTTTCTTT. Residues: CANILGTTEAFF. Full variable domain (outside the CDR3, taken from reference TRBV13 and TRBJ1-1): AAGVIQSPRHLIKEKRETATLKCYPIPRHDTVYWYQQGPGQDPQFLISFYEKMQSDKGSIPDRFSAQQFSDYHSELNMSSLELGDSALYFCANILGTTEAFFGQGTRLTVV.

The chain recombines TRBV27 with TRBJ1-1, with unresolved D. The CDR3 is 13 residues long. Trimming left V 8 bases short and J 4 bases short, with 14 bases between. In germline, CDR1 is MNHEY, CDR2 SMNVEV (reference sequence). The CDR3 DNA follows: TGTGCCAGCGGACCTTTGCCTACCACTGAAGCTTTCTTT. Translating gives CASGPLPTTEAFF.

The chain is built from TRBV7-2 and TRBJ2-5, with 10 bases aligning to TRBD1. The germline gives CDR1 SGHTA, CDR2 FQGNSA. The CDR3 runs to 16 residues. Germline trimming cut 2 bases from V and 4 bases from J; bases unmatched to any gene: 7. The CDR3 sequence: CASSLSPGQGGETQYF. The CDR3 bases are TGTGCCAGCAGCTTAAGCCCCGGACAGGGGGGAGAGACCCAGTACTTC.

In the case of this clonotype: The germline gene is not matched at one end of the junction; a read error may be the cause. V gene TRBV7-6 combines with J gene TRBJ1-4; D might be TRBD1 (6 bases). From germline, CDR1 is SGHVS and CDR2 FNYEAQ. The CDR3 is made up of 15 amino acids. CDR3: CASSSWDTAKEKLFF. CDR3 coding DNA: TGTGCCAGCAGCTCTTGGGACACCGCTAAAGAAAAACTGTTTTTT.

This clonotype was detected only once. This chain joins TRBV19 and TRBJ2-5; tentative D call: TRBD2 (6 bases). CDR1 is LNHDA and CDR2 is SQIVND in the germline V gene (reference sequence). Trimming took off 4 bases at V and 2 bases at J, with 11 bases between the two ends. There are 14 residues in the CDR3. The CDR3 reads CASSTPSEQETQYF. DNA of the CDR3: TGTGCCAGTAGTACGCCTAGCGAACAAGAGACCCAGTACTTC.

The chain carries TRBV7-6 and TRBJ1-1, with no clear D. V lost 1 base and J lost 3, with 9 bases in between. Per the germline V gene, CDR1 is SGHVS and CDR2 is FNYEAQ. The CDR3 extends over 14 amino acids. CDR3 nucleotide sequence: TGTGCCAGCAGCTTAGATTCCGGGTACACTGAAGCTTTCTTT. The encoded protein is CASSLDSGYTEAFF.

The chain has TRBV20-1 and TRBJ2-7; 8 bases align to TRBD2. The trim removed 3 bases at V and 0 bases at J, leaving 4 bases unmatched. The germline CDR1 and CDR2 sequences are DFQATT and SNEGSKA (reference sequence). The CDR3 runs to 14 residues. For the CDR3, the DNA is TGCAGTGCTAGGGCGGGGGGTTACTCCTACGAGCAGTACTTC. As protein: CSARAGGYSYEQYF.

In regard to this clonotype: With a much larger clone just one base away, this may be a read error. The chain joins TRBV6-2 or TRBV6-3 to TRBJ2-1, with D tentatively TRBD1 (5 bases). CDR1 MNHEY and CDR2 SVGEGT come from the germline V gene. Deletions cut 4 bases from V and 0 bases from J, with 13 bases between. This CDR3 is built from 16 residues. In DNA, the CDR3 is TGTGCCAGCAGTTCAGGGAATGTAGTCTCCTACAATGAGCAGTTCTTC. Its translation is CASSSGNVVSYNEQFF.

This clonotype was counted many times. The chain links TRBV4-1 to TRBJ2-7; no firm D call. The germline CDR1 and CDR2 sequences are MGHRA and YSYEKL. The V end was cut by 0 bases, the J end by 7 bases, with 10 bases between. The CDR3 consists of 13 residues. The chain's CDR3 is CASSQEGSKEQYF. The CDR3, as DNA: TGCGCCAGCAGCCAAGAAGGATCCAAAGAGCAGTACTTC.

This sequence joins TRBV14 and TRBJ2-3; 8 positions match TRBD2. This CDR3 is 15 amino acids long. The V and J ends lost 4 bases and 11 bases, in that order; junction bases with no gene match: 14. Germline V gene sequence: CDR1 SGHDN, CDR2 FVKESK. The DNA of the CDR3 is TGTGCCAGCAGCCTGACTAGCGAGCGGGTAGTGGGGCAGTATTTT. This encodes CASSLTSERVVGQYF.

This clonotype was detected ten times or more. The chain recombines TRBV28 with TRBJ2-5; the match to TRBD1 covers 8 bases. Germline V CDR1 and CDR2: MDHEN, SYDVKM. The junction had 9 bases not matched to a gene; V was cut back by 4 bases and J by 5 bases. The CDR3 is made up of 15 amino acids. The CDR3 protein is CASSSLAGGGETQYF. CDR3 DNA: TGTGCCAGCAGTTCCCTGGCAGGGGGCGGTGAGACCCAGTACTTC.

In its sample, this clonotype was seen many times. V gene TRBV7-6 combines with J gene TRBJ2-3, with D perhaps matching TRBD1 or TRBD2 (5 bases each). This CDR3 has 15 amino acids. Trimming took 5 bases from V and 4 from J, leaving 16 bases between them. Germline V lookup: CDR1 SGHVS, CDR2 FNYEAQ. The CDR3 DNA reads TGTGCCAGCAGCCACACAGGCGGGCTCCCAGATACGCAGTATTTT. Translated: CASSHTGGLPDTQYF. Full variable domain (remainder filled in from reference TRBV7-6 and TRBJ2-3): GAGVSQSPRYKVTKRGQDVALRCDPISGHVSLYWYRQALGQGPEFLTYFNYEAQQDKSGLPNDRFSAERPEGSISTLTIQRTEQRDSAMYRCASSHTGGLPDTQYFGPGTRLTVL.

In DNA, the CDR3 is TGTGCCATCAGTGGATTACAGGGCGGCTACACCTTC. Protein product: CAISGLQGGYTF. The gene calls are TRBV10-3 and TRBJ1-2; D is perhaps TRBD1 (6 bases). From germline, CDR1 is ENHRY and CDR2 SYGVKD. CDR3 size: 12 residues. Trimming shortened V by 4 bases and J by 8 bases, and 11 bases separated the two germline ends.

J is TRBJ2-2 and V is TRBV4-3; 10 nucleotides match TRBD1. The CDR3 runs 17 residues. Germline-derived CDR1 and CDR2 are LGHNA and YSLEER. V was clipped by 2 bases and J by 5 bases; unmatched bases: 8. This chain's CDR3 is CASSQNFRTGGTGELFF. The CDR3 DNA reads as TGCGCCAGCAGCCAAAATTTTAGGACAGGGGGAACCGGGGAGCTGTTTTTT.

CDR3 sequence (DNA): TGTGCCAGCAGCCCATCCGGGGAGGTGACCCAGTACTTC. Protein: CASSPSGEVTQYF. The chain joins TRBV7-9 to TRBJ2-5; TRBD2 might be the D (6 bases). CDR1 is SEHNR and CDR2 is FQNEAQ in the germline V gene (reference sequence). The CDR3 runs 13 residues. V lost 5 bases and J 7 bases, leaving 14 bases between the germline ends.

The rearrangement links TRBV7-2 to TRBJ1-3; no reliable D call. CDR1 SGHTA and CDR2 FQGNSA come from the germline V gene. V was clipped by 10 bases and J by 4 bases, with 17 bases between them. This CDR3 comprises 14 residues. The CDR3 DNA sequence: TGTGCCAACAACCGAGTGGGCACAGGAAACACCATATATTTT. It yields the protein CANNRVGTGNTIYF. The full variable domain, rest sourced from reference TRBV7-2 and TRBJ1-3, is GAGVSQSPSNKVTEKGKDVELRCDPISGHTALYWYRQSLGQGLEFLIYFQGNSAPDKSGLPSDRFSAERTGGSVSTLTIQRTQQEDSAVYLCANNRVGTGNTIYFGEGSWLTVV.

This sequence joins TRBV10-1 and TRBJ2-1; 11 nucleotides align to TRBD2. The CDR3 is 16 residues long. From germline, CDR1 is WNHNN and CDR2 SYGVQD (reference sequence). Trimming cost V 3 bases and J 7 bases; bases outside gene matches: 8. The CDR3, as DNA: TGCGCCAGCAGTGAAGTTTCTAGCGGGGGGACTAATGAGCAGTTCTTC. Translation: CASSEVSSGGTNEQFF.

This clonotype was seen more than once but under ten times. The chain carries TRBV7-9 and TRBJ2-2; D is undetermined. This CDR3 region has 14 residues. Germline V gene data show CDR1 as SEHNR and CDR2 as FQNEAQ (reference sequence). V was cut by 6 bases and J by 4 bases, with 12 bases left in between. The chain's CDR3 is CASSLPDFTGELFF. In DNA form, the CDR3 reads TGTGCCAGCAGTCTTCCGGATTTCACCGGGGAGCTGTTTTTT.

The chain has TRBV2 and TRBJ2-1, with 10 bases matching TRBD2. The junction had 4 bases not matched to a gene; V was cut back by 3 bases and J by 8 bases. The germline gives CDR1 SNHLY, CDR2 FYNNEI. CDR3 length: 14 residues. This CDR3 reads CASSDRLAGDEQFF. The CDR3 DNA sequence: TGTGCCAGCAGTGATAGGCTAGCGGGGGATGAGCAGTTCTTC.

The table lists this clonotype with a few counts. V and J are TRBV4-1 and TRBJ1-6; D is undetermined. The CDR3 is 14 residues long. V was trimmed by 6 bases and J by 7 bases, leaving 13 bases between them. Germline V CDR1 and CDR2: MGHRA, YSYEKL. CDR3 sequence: CASRRGLGNSPLHF. The CDR3 DNA reads as TGCGCCAGCAGAAGAGGGCTAGGAAATTCACCCCTCCACTTT.

The chain has TRBV10-3 and TRBJ1-2; 7 bases agree with TRBD1. V shed 6 bases and J 6 bases; nucleotides not matched to a gene: 16. There are 16 residues in the CDR3. Germline V gives CDR1 ENHRY, CDR2 SYGVKD. CDR3: CAIRVLRQGRSDGYTF. For the CDR3, the DNA is TGTGCCATCAGGGTACTTCGACAGGGACGGTCGGATGGCTACACCTTC.

This clonotype was detected ten times or more. This chain uses TRBV7-2 with TRBJ2-3; 11 bases fit TRBD1. CDR3 length: 13 amino acids. CDR1 SGHTA and CDR2 FQGNSA come from the germline V gene. The J segment lost 7 bases and the V segment lost 6 bases, leaving 3 bases of the junction unmatched. The CDR3 nucleotides are TGTGCCAGCAGGGGACAGGGGGAAAATACGCAGTATTTT. Amino acids: CASRGQGENTQYF.

This clonotype was observed at least ten times. This sequence may be a read error, since a much larger clone differs from it by one base. This chain uses TRBV12-3 or TRBV12-4 with TRBJ1-1; maybe TRBD1 (5 bases). Trimming shortened V by 8 bases and J by 1 base, and 11 bases separated the two germline ends. The CDR3 is made up of 13 amino acids. As DNA, the CDR3 is TGTGCCAGCCGCTTGGGGGGGAACACTGAAGCTTTCTTT. Translation: CASRLGGNTEAFF.

This chain joins TRBV12-3 or TRBV12-4 and TRBJ2-5; 12 bases are a match to TRBD1. CDR3 length: 14 residues. V shed 8 bases, J shed 4 bases, and the junction held 5 bases outside the gene matches. The CDR3 loop reads CASLGQGASETQYF. CDR3 in DNA: TGTGCCAGCTTGGGACAGGGGGCGTCAGAGACCCAGTACTTC.

This chain uses TRBV19 with TRBJ2-2, with D perhaps matching TRBD1 (5 bases). This CDR3 contains 15 residues. V lost 3 bases and J 5 bases, leaving 13 bases between the germline ends. Germline CDR1 and CDR2: LNHDA and SQIVND (reference sequence). The CDR3 sequence is CASSMARGGTGELFF. The CDR3 DNA sequence: TGTGCCAGTAGTATGGCAAGGGGTGGAACCGGGGAGCTGTTTTTT.